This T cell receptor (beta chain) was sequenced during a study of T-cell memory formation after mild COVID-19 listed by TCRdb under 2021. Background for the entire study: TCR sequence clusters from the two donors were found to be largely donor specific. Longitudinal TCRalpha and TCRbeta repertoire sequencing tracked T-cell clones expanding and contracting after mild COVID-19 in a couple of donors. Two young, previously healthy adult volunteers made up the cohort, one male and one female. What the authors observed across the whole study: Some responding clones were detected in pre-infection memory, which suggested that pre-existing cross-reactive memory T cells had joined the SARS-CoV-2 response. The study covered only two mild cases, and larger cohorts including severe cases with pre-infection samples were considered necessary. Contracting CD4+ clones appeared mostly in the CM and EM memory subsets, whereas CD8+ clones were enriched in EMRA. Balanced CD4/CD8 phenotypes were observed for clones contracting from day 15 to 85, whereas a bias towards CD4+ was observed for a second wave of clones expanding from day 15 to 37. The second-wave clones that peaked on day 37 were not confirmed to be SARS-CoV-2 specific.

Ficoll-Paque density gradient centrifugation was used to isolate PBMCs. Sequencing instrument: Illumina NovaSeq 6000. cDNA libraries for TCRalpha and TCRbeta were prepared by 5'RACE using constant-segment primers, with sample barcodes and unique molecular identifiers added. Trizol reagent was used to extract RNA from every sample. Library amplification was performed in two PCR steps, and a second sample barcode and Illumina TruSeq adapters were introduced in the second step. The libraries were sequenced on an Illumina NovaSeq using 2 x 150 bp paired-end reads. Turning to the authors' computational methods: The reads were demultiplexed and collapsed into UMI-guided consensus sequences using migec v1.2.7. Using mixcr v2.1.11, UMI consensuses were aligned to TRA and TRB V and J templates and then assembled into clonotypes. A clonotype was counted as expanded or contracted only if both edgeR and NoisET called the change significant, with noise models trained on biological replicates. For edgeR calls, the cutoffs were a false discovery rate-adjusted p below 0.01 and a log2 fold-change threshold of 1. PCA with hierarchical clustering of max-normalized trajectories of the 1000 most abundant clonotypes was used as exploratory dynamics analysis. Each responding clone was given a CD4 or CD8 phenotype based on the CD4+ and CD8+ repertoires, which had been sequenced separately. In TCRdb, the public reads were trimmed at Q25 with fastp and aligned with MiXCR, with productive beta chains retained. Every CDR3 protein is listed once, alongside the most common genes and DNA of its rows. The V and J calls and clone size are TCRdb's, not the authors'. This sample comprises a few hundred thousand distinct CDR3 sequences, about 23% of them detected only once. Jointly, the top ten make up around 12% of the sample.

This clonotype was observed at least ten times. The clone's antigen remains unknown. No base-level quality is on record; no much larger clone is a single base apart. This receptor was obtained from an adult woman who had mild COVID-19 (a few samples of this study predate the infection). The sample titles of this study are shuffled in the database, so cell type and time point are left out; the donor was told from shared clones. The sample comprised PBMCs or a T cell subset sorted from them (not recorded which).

CDR3 sequence: CASRRETQYF. The nucleotide sequence reads as follows: TGTGCCAGCAGGCGGGAGACCCAGTACTTC. Recombination connected TRBV6-6 to TRBJ2-5, with the identity of the D gene unclear. Spanning cysteine to phenylalanine, the CDR3 consists of 10 amino acids. CDR3 DNA is the only sequence kept; it has 30 bases, read in frame from the first base. Between the V and J ends, shortened by 6 bases and 5 bases respectively, the junction contains 4 bases. CDR1 MNHNY and CDR2 SVGAGI were looked up in the germline V gene (reference sequence).